These 11 T cell receptor beta chains were all obtained from the same sample, sequenced in a study of T cells in localized non-small cell lung cancer. The data were produced by immunoSEQ multiplex PCR, yet TCRdb's version contains in-frame clones alone and is incomplete. The repertoire holds about 36,000 clones, with around nine tenths as singletons. This specimen was peripheral blood, taken before any cancer treatment. Every receptor here comes from a woman aged 40-69 years with stage I lung adenocarcinoma.

The chain recombines TRBV19 with TRBJ1-5, with D unresolved. CDR1 and CDR2 from the germline V gene are LNHDA and SQIVND (reference sequence). The CDR3 spans 15 residues. The germline V and J ends were trimmed by 1 base and 4 bases, with 11 bases remaining between them. The CDR3 loop is CASSIVAGLNQPQHF. The DNA for the CDR3 is TGTGCCAGTAGTATAGTGGCCGGACTTAATCAGCCCCAGCATTTT.

A single count supports this clone. The chain has TRBV6-1 and TRBJ1-2; no clear D. The CDR3 totals 9 residues. Per germline, CDR1 MNHNS and CDR2 SASEGT. Trimming removed 10 bases at V and 7 bases at J, with 7 bases between. CDR3 sequence (DNA): TGTGCCACCCTGGTTGGCTACACCTTC. It yields the protein CATLVGYTF.

The chain couples TRBV5-1 to TRBJ1-2, with D perhaps TRBD1 (5 bases). Trimming removed 2 bases at V and 2 bases at J, with 16 bases between. This CDR3 has 16 residues. Germline assignment: CDR1 SGHRS and CDR2 YFSETQ. The chain's CDR3 is CASSLFFRAGNYGYTF. In DNA form, the CDR3 reads TGCGCCAGCAGCTTATTCTTCAGGGCGGGAAACTATGGCTACACCTTC.

The chain is built from TRBV5-4 and TRBJ1-2, with TRBD1 matching over 10 bases. Germline V gene sequence: CDR1 SGHNT, CDR2 YYREEE (reference sequence). Trimming at V came to 0 bases and at J to 7 bases, leaving 6 bases not matched to a gene. CDR3 length: 15 residues. The CDR3: CASSLGGTGDGGYTF. The CDR3 nucleotides read TGTGCCAGCAGCTTGGGCGGGACAGGGGATGGTGGCTACACCTTC. Together with reference TRBV5-4 and TRBJ1-2, the CDR3 gives the full variable domain: ETGVTQSPTHLIKTRGQQVTLRCSSQSGHNTVSWYQQALGQGPQFIFQYYREEENGRGNFPPRFSGLQFPNYSSELNVNALELDDSALYLCASSLGGTGDGGYTFGSGTRLTVV.

The CDR3 loop reads CASSGGRGLGAKNIQYF. For the CDR3, the DNA is TGCGCCAGCAGCGGGGGCAGGGGGCTCGGAGCCAAAAACATTCAGTACTTC. The chain joins TRBV4-1 to TRBJ2-4, with 8 bases fitting TRBD1. The trim removed 5 bases at V and 0 bases at J, leaving 9 bases unmatched. CDR1 MGHRA and CDR2 YSYEKL come from the germline V gene. CDR3 length: 17 amino acids.

V and J are TRBV4-1 and TRBJ2-3; maybe TRBD2 (7 bases). CDR3 length: 17 amino acids. Germline V gene data show CDR1 as MGHRA and CDR2 as YSYEKL. V was pared by 5 bases and J by 2 bases, with 20 bases between. Here the CDR3 reads CASSVGGGPGLTDTQYF. The DNA for the CDR3 is TGCGCCAGCAGCGTAGGGGGGGGCCCGGGCCTCACAGATACGCAGTATTTT.

This clone is a singleton in its sample. The V gene is TRBV18, the J gene TRBJ1-3; no definite D call. The V and J ends lost 0 bases and 4 bases respectively, with 7 bases between them. CDR1 KGHSH and CDR2 LQKENI come from the germline V gene. CDR3 length: 14 amino acids. CDR3 amino acids: CASSPPRAGNTIYF. The CDR3 nucleotides read TGTGCCAGCTCACCACCGAGGGCAGGAAACACCATATATTTT.

This clone showed up just a few times. CDR3 bases: TGTGCCAGCAGTTTCGGATTCAGGGGTTACAATGAGCAGTTCTTC. Translation gives CASSFGFRGYNEQFF. The J gene is TRBJ2-1, the V gene TRBV27; the D gene is possibly TRBD1 (6 bases). The CDR3 loop spans 15 amino acids. With 3 bases removed from V and 4 bases from J, the gap between germline ends came to 13 bases. Germline CDR1 is MNHEY and CDR2 is SMNVEV (reference sequence).

The CDR3 spells CASKSERVNYGYTF. DNA of the CDR3: TGTGCCAGTAAATCTGAAAGGGTTAACTATGGCTACACCTTC. The chain joins TRBV19 to TRBJ1-2; D gene uncertain. The germline CDR1 and CDR2 sequences are LNHDA and SQIVND (reference sequence). V was cut by 7 bases and J by 1 base, with 13 bases left in between. This CDR3 is 14 amino acids long.

The V call is TRBV4-2, the J call TRBJ1-1; D gene uncertain. With 2 bases removed from V and 2 bases from J, the gap between germline ends came to 6 bases. This CDR3 contains 13 residues. From germline, CDR1 is LGHNA and CDR2 YNFKEQ. CDR3 region: CASSQSPNTEAFF. CDR3 coding DNA: TGTGCCAGCAGCCAAAGCCCCAACACTGAAGCTTTCTTT.

The chain carries TRBV4-3 and TRBJ1-2; 9 bases line up with TRBD1. V shed 3 bases, J shed 8 bases, and the junction held 7 bases outside the gene matches. The CDR3 is made up of 14 amino acids. CDR1 LGHNA and CDR2 YSLEER come from the germline V gene. Written as DNA, the CDR3 is TGCGCCAGCAGCCAGGGACAGGGCGGTCGGGGCTACACCTTC. This encodes CASSQGQGGRGYTF.